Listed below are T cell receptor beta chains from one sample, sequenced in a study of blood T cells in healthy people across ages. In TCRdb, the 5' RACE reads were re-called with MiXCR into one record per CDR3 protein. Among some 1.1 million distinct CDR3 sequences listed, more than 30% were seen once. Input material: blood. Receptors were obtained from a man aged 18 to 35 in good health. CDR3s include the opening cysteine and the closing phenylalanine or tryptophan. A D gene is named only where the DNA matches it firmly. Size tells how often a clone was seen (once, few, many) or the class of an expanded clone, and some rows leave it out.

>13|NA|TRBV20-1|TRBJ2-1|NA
CSARGSDDNEQFF
TGCAGTGCTAGAGGTTCGGATGACAATGAGCAGTTCTTC
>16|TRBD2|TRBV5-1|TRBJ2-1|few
CASSLATSGVGDEQFF
TGCGCCAGCAGCTTGGCCACTAGCGGCGTCGGGGATGAGCAGTTCTTC
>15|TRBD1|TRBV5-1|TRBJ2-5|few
CASAVGQGAQETQYF
TGCGCCAGCGCAGTAGGACAGGGTGCACAAGAGACCCAGTACTTC
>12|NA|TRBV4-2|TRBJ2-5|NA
CASSPLPGEQYF
TGTGCCAGCAGCCCCCTCCCTGGTGAGCAGTACTTC
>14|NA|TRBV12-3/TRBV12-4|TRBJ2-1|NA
CASSPGIGYNEQFF
TGTGCCAGCAGTCCGGGGATAGGGTACAATGAGCAGTTCTTC
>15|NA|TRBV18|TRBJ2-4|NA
CASSPPELAGNIQYF
TGTGCCAGCTCACCGCCCGAGCTTGCGGGAAACATTCAGTACTTC
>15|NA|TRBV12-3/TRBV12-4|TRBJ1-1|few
CASSLEASLNTEAFF
TGTGCCAGCAGTTTAGAGGCGAGCTTGAACACTGAAGCTTTCTTT
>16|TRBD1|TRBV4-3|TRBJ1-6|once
CASSQDWGQGMSPLHF
TGCGCCAGCAGCCAAGATTGGGGACAGGGGATGTCACCCCTCCACTTT
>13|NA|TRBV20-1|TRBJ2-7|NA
CSARDEMDYEQYF
TGCAGTGCTAGAGATGAGATGGACTACGAGCAGTACTTC
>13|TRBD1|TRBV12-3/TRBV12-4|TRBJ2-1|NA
CASLMDRYTEQFF
TGTGCCAGCCTTATGGACAGGTACACTGAGCAGTTCTTC
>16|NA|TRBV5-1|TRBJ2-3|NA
CASSLAAGSNTDTQYF
TGCGCCAGCAGCTTGGCCGCAGGGAGTAATACAGATACGCAGTATTTT
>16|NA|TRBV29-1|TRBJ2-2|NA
CSVEDPGVLDTGELFF
TGCAGCGTTGAAGATCCCGGGGTTTTGGACACCGGGGAGCTGTTTTTT
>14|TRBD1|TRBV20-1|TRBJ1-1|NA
CSAFLRDSLGEAFF
TGCAGTGCGTTCCTCCGGGACAGTCTAGGTGAAGCTTTCTTT
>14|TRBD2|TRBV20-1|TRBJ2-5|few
CSARTSGEGETQYF
TGCAGTGCTAGAACTAGCGGGGAGGGAGAGACCCAGTACTTC
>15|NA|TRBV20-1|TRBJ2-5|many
CSARPLEGELETQYF
TGCAGTGCTAGACCCCTAGAGGGAGAGTTAGAGACCCAGTACTTC
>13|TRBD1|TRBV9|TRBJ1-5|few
CASSVGQGQVQHF
TGTGCCAGCAGCGTAGGCCAGGGACAGGTCCAGCATTTT
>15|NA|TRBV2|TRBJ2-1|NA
CASAEGASDYNEQFF
TGTGCCAGCGCAGAGGGGGCTAGCGACTACAATGAGCAGTTCTTC
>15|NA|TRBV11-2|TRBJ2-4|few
CASSLGWGTANIQYF
TGTGCCAGCAGCTTAGGCTGGGGGACCGCGAACATTCAGTACTTC
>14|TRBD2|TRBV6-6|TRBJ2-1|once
CASSRSSGHNEQFF
TGTGCCAGCTCGAGGTCTAGCGGTCACAATGAGCAGTTCTTC
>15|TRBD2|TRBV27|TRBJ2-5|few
CASTNSGGREETQYF
TGTGCCAGCACAAACAGCGGGGGGCGAGAAGAGACCCAGTACTTC
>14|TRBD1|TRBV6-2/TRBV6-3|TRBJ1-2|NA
CASIPTRDRYGYTF
TGTGCCAGCATTCCAACCCGGGACAGATATGGCTACACCTTC
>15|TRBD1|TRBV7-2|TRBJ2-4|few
CASSLGDSHKNIQYF
TGTGCCAGCAGCTTAGGGGACAGTCACAAAAACATTCAGTACTTC
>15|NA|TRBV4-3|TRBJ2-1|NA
CASSQGRAFYNEQFF
TGCGCCAGCAGCCAAGGACGAGCATTCTACAATGAGCAGTTCTTC
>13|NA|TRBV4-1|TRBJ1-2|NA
CASSHLISYSYTF
TGCGCCAGCAGCCACTTGATCTCCTATAGCTACACCTTC
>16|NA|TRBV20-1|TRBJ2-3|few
CSASQAGRPSTDTQYF
TGCAGTGCTAGTCAGGCAGGGCGACCTAGCACAGATACGCAGTATTTT
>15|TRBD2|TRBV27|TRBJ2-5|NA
CASSLIAGGGETQYF
TGTGCCAGCAGTCTCATAGCGGGGGGCGGGGAGACCCAGTACTTC
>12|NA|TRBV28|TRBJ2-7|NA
CANSLNNYEQYF
TGTGCCAACAGTTTGAACAACTACGAGCAGTACTTC
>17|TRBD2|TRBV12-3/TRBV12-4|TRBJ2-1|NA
CASSSLIGLAGENEQFF
TGTGCCAGCAGTTCCCTAATCGGACTAGCGGGCGAAAATGAGCAGTTCTTC
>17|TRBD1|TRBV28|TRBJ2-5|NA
CASMTASTGVFGETQYF
TGTGCCAGCATGACGGCTTCCACAGGGGTTTTTGGAGAGACCCAGTACTTC